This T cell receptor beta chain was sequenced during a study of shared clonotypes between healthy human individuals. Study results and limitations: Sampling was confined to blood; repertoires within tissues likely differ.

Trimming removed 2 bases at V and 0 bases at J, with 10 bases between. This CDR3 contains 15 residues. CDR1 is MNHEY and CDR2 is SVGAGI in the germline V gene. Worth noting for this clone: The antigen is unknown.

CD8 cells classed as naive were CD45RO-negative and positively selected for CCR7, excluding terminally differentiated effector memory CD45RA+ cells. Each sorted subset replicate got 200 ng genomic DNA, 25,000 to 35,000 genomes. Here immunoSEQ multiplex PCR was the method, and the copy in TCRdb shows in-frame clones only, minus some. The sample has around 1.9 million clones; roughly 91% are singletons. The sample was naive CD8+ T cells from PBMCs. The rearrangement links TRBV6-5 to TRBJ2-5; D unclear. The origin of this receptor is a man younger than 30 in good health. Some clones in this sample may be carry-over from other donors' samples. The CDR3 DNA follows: TGTGCCAGCAGTTACGAAAGAAGCTACCAAGAGACCCAGTACTTC. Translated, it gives CASSYERSYQETQYF.